This TCR beta chain was sequenced for a study of T cell repertoires in cytomegalovirus infection. Study in general: CMV infection together with matching HLA type was indicated by public TCR beta signatures. General study findings and limits: The response measured ex vivo was dominated by TCR beta clonotypes (HLA-C-restricted and CMV-specific).

This clonotype has more than one count but fewer than ten. The antigen is undetermined. This CDR3 comprises 12 residues. Germline CDR1 and CDR2: MNHNY and SVGAGI (reference sequence). Trimming removed 6 bases from V and 9 bases from J, with 12 bases in between. TCRdb reprocessed the reads via MiXCR and lists one record per CDR3 protein. The sample consists of about 360,000 distinct CDR3 sequences, over 15% of them appearing once. This chain links TRBV6-6 with TRBJ2-1, with unresolved D. The receptor was derived from a human donor in good health (CMV status not recorded). Some clones in this sample may be carry-over from other donors' samples. Sequencing was performed on PBMCs. The CDR3 is CASSVVGGEQFF. The DNA of the CDR3 is TGTGCCAGCAGCGTGGTGGGTGGTGAGCAGTTCTTC.